Described below is a single T cell receptor beta chain sequence and its context. The data belong to a study of T cell changes during pregnancy in multiple sclerosis. The CDR3 extends over 15 amino acids. CDR1 SGHTA and CDR2 FQGTGA come from the germline V gene. V lost 3 bases and J 0 bases, leaving 9 bases between the germline ends. Assay used: immunoSEQ multiplex PCR; TCRdb lists only in-frame clones, some missing. The sample records around 70,000 clones, roughly 89% being singletons. This chain links TRBV7-3 with TRBJ2-1; TRBD2 is a possible D gene (6 bases). The source of this sequence is a female donor with multiple sclerosis, enrolled in a pregnancy study. Specimen: peripheral blood, collected in the second trimester of pregnancy. The CDR3 DNA reads as TGTGCCAGCAGCTTTGGGGGGAGCTCCTACAATGAGCAGTTCTTC. This codes for CASSFGGSSYNEQFF.